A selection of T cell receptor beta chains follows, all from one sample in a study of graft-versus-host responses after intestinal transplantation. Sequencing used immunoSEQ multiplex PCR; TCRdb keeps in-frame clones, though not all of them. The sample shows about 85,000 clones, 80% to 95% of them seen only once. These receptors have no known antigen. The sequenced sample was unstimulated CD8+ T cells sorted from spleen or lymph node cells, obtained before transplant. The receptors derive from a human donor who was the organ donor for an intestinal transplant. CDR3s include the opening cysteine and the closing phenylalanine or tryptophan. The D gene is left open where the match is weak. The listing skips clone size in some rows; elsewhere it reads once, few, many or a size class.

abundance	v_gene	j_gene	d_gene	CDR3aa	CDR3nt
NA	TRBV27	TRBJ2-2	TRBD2	CASSPGTRVTGELFF	TGTGCCAGCAGCCCCGGGACTAGGGTCACCGGGGAGCTGTTTTTT
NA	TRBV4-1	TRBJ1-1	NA	CASSHRNTEAFF	TGCGCCAGCAGCCATCGGAACACTGAAGCTTTCTTT
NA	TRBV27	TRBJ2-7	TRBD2	CASSFAGGADEQYF	TGTGCCAGCAGTTTTGCGGGGGGCGCCGACGAGCAGTACTTC
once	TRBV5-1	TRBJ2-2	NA	CASSPWTAAGELFF	TGCGCCAGCAGCCCATGGACAGCCGCCGGGGAGCTGTTTTTT
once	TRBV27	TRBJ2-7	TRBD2	CASSPLAGGSYEQYF	TGTGCCAGCAGTCCCCTAGCGGGAGGATCCTACGAGCAGTACTTC
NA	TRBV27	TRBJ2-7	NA	CASILAQGTHHEQYF	TGTGCCAGCATCTTAGCCCAAGGGACCCATCACGAGCAGTACTTC
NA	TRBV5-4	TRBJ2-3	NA	CASSTRTETDTQYF	TGTGCCAGCAGCACTCGGACAGAAACAGATACGCAGTATTTT
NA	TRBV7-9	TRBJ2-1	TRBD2	CASSPLAPASGSYEQFF	TGTGCCAGCAGCCCCTTGGCCCCGGCTAGCGGGAGTTATGAGCAGTTCTTC
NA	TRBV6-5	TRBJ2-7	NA	CASSDGPAIYEQYF	TGTGCCAGCAGCGATGGACCCGCGATTTACGAGCAGTACTTC
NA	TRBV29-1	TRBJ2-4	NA	CSAWVADRNIQYF	TGCAGCGCCTGGGTGGCTGACAGGAACATTCAGTACTTC
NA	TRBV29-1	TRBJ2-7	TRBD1	CSVRDRFGEQYF	TGCAGCGTTAGGGACAGGTTCGGCGAGCAGTACTTC
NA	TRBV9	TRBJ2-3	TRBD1	CASSAPKLTGTGYGIGDTQYF	TGTGCCAGCAGCGCCCCGAAACTTACCGGGACAGGGTACGGGATAGGAGATACGCAGTATTTT
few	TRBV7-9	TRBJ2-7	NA	CASSLVTRYPYEQYF	TGTGCCAGCAGCTTAGTGACTAGGTACCCCTACGAGCAGTACTTC
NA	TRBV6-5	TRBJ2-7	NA	CASTEYPGQIYEQYF	TGTGCCAGCACCGAATATCCCGGACAGATCTACGAGCAGTACTTC
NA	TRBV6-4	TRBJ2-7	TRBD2	CASSDGTSGSYEQYF	TGTGCCAGCAGTGACGGGACTAGCGGCTCCTACGAGCAGTACTTC
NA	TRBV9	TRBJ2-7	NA	CASSVDGRAYEQYF	TGTGCCAGCAGCGTGGACGGGAGAGCCTACGAGCAGTACTTC
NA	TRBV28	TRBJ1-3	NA	CASRRDGYSGNTIYF	TGTGCCAGCAGAAGAGACGGCTACTCTGGAAACACCATATATTTT
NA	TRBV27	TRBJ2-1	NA	CASRVWSSYNEQFF	TGTGCCAGCCGGGTTTGGAGCTCCTACAATGAGCAGTTCTTC
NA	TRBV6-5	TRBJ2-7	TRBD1	CASSYSGTETYEQYF	TGTGCCAGCAGTTACTCCGGGACAGAAACCTACGAGCAGTACTTC
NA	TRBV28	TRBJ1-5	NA	CASSLRGSNQPQHF	TGTGCCAGCAGTTTACGGGGGAGCAATCAGCCCCAGCATTTT
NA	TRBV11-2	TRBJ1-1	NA	CASSLAAGLNPEAFF	TGTGCCAGCAGCTTAGCGGCAGGGCTAAACCCTGAAGCTTTCTTT
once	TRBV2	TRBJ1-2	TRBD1	CASRGGQINYGYTF	TGTGCCAGCAGAGGGGGACAGATAAATTATGGCTACACCTTC
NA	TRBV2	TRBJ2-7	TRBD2	CASSDAGTSRSYEQYF	TGTGCCAGCAGTGATGCGGGGACTAGCCGTTCCTACGAGCAGTACTTC
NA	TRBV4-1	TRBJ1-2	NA	CASSQGQGSVYGYTF	TGCGCCAGCAGCCAAGGCCAGGGATCGGTCTATGGCTACACCTTC
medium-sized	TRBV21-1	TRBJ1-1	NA	CASTGQGLNTEAFF	TGTGCCAGCACAGGACAGGGGCTGAACACTGAAGCTTTCTTT
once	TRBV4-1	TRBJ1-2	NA	CASSATGSDGYTF	TGCGCCAGCAGCGCAACAGGGAGCGATGGCTACACCTTC
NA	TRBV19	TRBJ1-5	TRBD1	CASSEGQNSNQPQHF	TGTGCCAGTAGTGAGGGACAGAATAGCAATCAGCCCCAGCATTTT
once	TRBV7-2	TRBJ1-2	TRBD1	CASSSGQAYGYTF	TGTGCCAGCAGCTCGGGACAGGCTTATGGCTACACCTTC
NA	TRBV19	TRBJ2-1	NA	CASRGISVGNEQFF	TGTGCCAGTCGCGGGATATCGGTGGGAAATGAGCAGTTCTTC
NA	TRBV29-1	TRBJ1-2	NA	CSVEDVGSDRTYGYTF	TGCAGCGTTGAAGACGTTGGGTCGGACAGAACCTATGGCTACACCTTC
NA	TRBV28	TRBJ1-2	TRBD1	CASTKLPNRDRGLSGGYTF	TGTGCCAGCACCAAATTGCCGAACCGGGACAGGGGGCTGAGTGGGGGCTACACCTTC
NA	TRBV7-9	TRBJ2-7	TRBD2	CASSPETSGSDYEQYF	TGTGCCAGCAGCCCAGAGACTAGCGGGAGCGACTACGAGCAGTACTTC
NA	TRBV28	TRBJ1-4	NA	CASTPSAARKLFF	TGTGCCAGCACCCCTTCAGCGGCGAGGAAACTGTTTTTT
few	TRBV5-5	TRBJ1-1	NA	CASSNGPRFAFF	TGTGCCAGCAGTAATGGACCGAGGTTTGCTTTCTTT
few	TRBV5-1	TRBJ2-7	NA	CASSHVGGPLYEQYF	TGTGCCAGCAGCCATGTCGGGGGACCCCTCTACGAGCAGTACTTC
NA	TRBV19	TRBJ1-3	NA	CASSIGSPGGTIYF	TGTGCCAGTAGTATTGGCAGCCCGGGAGGCACCATATATTTT
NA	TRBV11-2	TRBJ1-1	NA	CASSFISGTTEAFF	TGTGCCAGCAGCTTCATTTCGGGAACCACTGAAGCTTTCTTT
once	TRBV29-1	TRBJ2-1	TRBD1	CSVEGSDRGGYGEQFF	TGCAGCGTTGAAGGTTCCGACAGGGGGGGTTACGGTGAGCAGTTCTTC
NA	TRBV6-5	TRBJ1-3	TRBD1	CASSRMTGSGNTIYF	TGTGCCAGCAGTCGCATGACAGGGAGCGGAAACACCATATATTTT
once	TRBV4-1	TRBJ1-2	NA	CASSHQGNYGYTF	TGCGCCAGCAGCCATCAGGGGAACTATGGCTACACCTTC
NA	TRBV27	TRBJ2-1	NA	CASSWDQYNEQFF	TGTGCCAGCAGTTGGGATCAGTACAATGAGCAGTTCTTC
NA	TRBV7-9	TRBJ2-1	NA	CASSLEGGHEQFF	TGTGCCAGCAGCTTAGAGGGGGGCCATGAGCAGTTCTTC
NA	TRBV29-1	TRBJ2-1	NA	CSVPGSENNEQFF	TGCAGCGTTCCCGGGTCAGAAAACAATGAGCAGTTCTTC
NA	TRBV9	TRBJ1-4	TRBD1	CASSVGQGLTNEKLFF	TGTGCCAGCAGCGTAGGACAGGGGTTAACTAATGAAAAACTGTTTTTT
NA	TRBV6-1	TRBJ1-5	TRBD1	CASWEGGSKGAPGQPQHF	TGTGCCAGCTGGGAAGGGGGGTCGAAGGGGGCGCCTGGTCAGCCCCAGCATTTT
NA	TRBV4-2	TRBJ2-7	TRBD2	CASSNLAGISYEQYF	TGTGCCAGCAGCAACCTAGCGGGAATCTCCTACGAGCAGTACTTC
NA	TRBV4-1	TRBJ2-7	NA	CASSQGQAREEQYF	TGCGCCAGCAGCCAAGGCCAGGCTAGGGAGGAGCAGTACTTC
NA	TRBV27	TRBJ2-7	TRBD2	CASSGLAREQYF	TGTGCCAGCAGTGGACTAGCGCGAGAGCAGTACTTC
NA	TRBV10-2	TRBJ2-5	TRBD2	CASSESGLAVGETQYF	TGCGCCAGCAGTGAGTCGGGACTAGCGGTTGGAGAGACCCAGTACTTC
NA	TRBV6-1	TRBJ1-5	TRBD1	CASSQGGYQPQHF	TGTGCCAGCAGTCAGGGGGGGTATCAGCCCCAGCATTTT
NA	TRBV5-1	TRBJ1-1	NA	CASSKRGRNTEAFF	TGCGCCAGCAGCAAACGGGGCAGGAACACTGAAGCTTTCTTT
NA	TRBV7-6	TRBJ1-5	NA	CASRVWLSEDYSNQPQHF	TGTGCCAGCAGGGTGTGGTTGTCAGAGGATTATAGCAATCAGCCCCAGCATTTT
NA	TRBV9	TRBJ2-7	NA	CASSVGGGGPNYEQYF	TGTGCCAGCAGCGTAGGAGGGGGAGGGCCAAACTACGAGCAGTACTTC
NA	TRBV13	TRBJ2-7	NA	CASTLGVGEQYF	TGTGCCAGCACCTTAGGGGTGGGCGAGCAGTACTTC
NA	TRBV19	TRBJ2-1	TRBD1	CASTIRGSRNEQFF	TGTGCCAGTACCATCAGGGGGTCTAGGAATGAGCAGTTCTTC